This TCR beta chain was obtained from a study of technical replicates of blood from a handful of donors. Only in-frame clones appear in the TCRdb table, and some are missing; sequencing was by immunoSEQ multiplex PCR. This repertoire shows about 75,000 clones, roughly 90% found once; its top ten account for 0.42%. Germline V gene sequence: CDR1 SGDLS, CDR2 YYNGEE. Unmatched junction bases numbered 11, after V lost 3 bases and J lost 6 bases. This CDR3 region has 17 residues. The sequenced material came from T cells isolated from PBMCs. This clonotype was sampled from a human donor in good health. This chain links TRBV9 with TRBJ2-3, with TRBD1 matching 12 bases. The CDR3 region has the DNA TGTGCCAGCAGCGACCCGGGACAGGGGGCAAGTTGGGATACGCAGTATTTT. Encoded protein: CASSDPGQGASWDTQYF.